This T cell receptor beta chain derives from a study of T cell responses to AZD1222 COVID-19 vaccine. The wider study: Pooling of second doses given at about 4 or about 12 weeks was done. Study-level findings and limits: Spike-specific TCR breadth and depth grew following two AZD1222 doses. Clonal diversity may have been underestimated in mostly white British donors. Repertoire collection took place solely once the T cell response had peaked.

The trim removed 5 bases at V and 4 bases at J, leaving 2 bases unmatched. CDR1 is LNHDA and CDR2 is SQIVND in the germline V gene (reference sequence). The CDR3 contains 13 residues. Assay used: immunoSEQ multiplex PCR; TCRdb lists only in-frame clones, some missing. The table has approximately 100,000 clones, roughly nine tenths seen once. Concerning this clone itself: The antigen is unknown.

This sequence joins TRBV19 and TRBJ2-5, with 9 nucleotides matching TRBD1. The clonotype was recovered from an adult in good health. The sequenced sample was peripheral blood, obtained on day 0 of AZD1222 vaccination. The CDR3 region is CASSGQGRETQYF. DNA for the CDR3: TGTGCCAGTAGTGGACAGGGGCGAGAGACCCAGTACTTC.